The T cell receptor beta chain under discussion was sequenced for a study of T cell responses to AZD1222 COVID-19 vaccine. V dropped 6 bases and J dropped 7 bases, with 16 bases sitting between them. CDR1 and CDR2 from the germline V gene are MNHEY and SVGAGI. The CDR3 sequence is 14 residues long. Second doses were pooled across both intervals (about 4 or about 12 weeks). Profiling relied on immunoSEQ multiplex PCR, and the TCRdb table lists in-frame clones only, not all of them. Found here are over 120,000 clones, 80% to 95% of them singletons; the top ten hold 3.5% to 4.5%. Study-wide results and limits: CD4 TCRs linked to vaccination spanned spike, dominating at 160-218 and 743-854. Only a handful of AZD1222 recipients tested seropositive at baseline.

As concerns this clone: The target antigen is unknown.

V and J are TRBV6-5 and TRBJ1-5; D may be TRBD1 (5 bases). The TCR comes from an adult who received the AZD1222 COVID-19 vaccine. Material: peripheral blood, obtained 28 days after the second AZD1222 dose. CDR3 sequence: CASSASGSKQPQHF. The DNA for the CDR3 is TGTGCCAGCAGCGCCTCAGGGTCCAAGCAGCCCCAGCATTTT.